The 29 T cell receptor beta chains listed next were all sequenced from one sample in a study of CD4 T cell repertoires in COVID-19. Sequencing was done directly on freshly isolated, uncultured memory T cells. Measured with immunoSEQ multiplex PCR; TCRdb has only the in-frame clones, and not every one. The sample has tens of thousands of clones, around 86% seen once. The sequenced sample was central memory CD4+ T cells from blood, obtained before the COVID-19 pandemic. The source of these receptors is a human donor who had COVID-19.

CDR3 amino acids: CASSRGGPSPVTQYF. CDR3 in DNA: TGTGCCAGCAGCCGGGGGGGCCCCTCTCCCGTGACCCAGTACTTC. The chain joins TRBV6-6 to TRBJ2-5, with TRBD2 matching 8 bases. The V segment lost 6 bases and the J segment 7 bases; nucleotides outside the gene matches: 13. CDR1 and CDR2 (germline): MNHNY, SVGAGI (reference sequence). There are 15 residues in the CDR3.

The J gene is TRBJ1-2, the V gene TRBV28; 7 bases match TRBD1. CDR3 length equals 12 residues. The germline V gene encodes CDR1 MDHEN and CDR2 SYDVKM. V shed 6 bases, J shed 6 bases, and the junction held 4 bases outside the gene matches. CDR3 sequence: CASSRGWNGYTF. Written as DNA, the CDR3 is TGTGCCAGCAGCAGGGGGTGGAATGGCTACACCTTC.

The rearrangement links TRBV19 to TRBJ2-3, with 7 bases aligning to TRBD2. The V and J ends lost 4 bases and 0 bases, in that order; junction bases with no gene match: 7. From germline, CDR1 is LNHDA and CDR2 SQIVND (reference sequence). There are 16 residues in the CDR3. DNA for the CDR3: TGTGCCAGTAGTAGGGAGGGGTCTTCTAGCACAGATACGCAGTATTTT. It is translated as CASSREGSSSTDTQYF.

In DNA form, the CDR3 reads TGTGCCAGCAGCCCCCAGGAGGGCCTTGGCAATGAGCAGTTCTTC. Protein: CASSPQEGLGNEQFF. The chain is built from TRBV7-2 and TRBJ2-1; a weak D match, TRBD2 (6 bases). The CDR3 runs to 15 residues. V gave up 5 bases and J gave up 6 bases, with 17 bases separating them. Per the germline V gene, CDR1 is SGHTA and CDR2 is FQGNSA.

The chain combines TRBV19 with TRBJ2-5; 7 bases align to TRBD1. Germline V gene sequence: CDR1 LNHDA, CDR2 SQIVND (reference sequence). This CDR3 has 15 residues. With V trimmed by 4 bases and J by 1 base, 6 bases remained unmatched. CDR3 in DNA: TGTGCCAGTAGTAAGGCGACAGGGCCCCAAGAGACCCAGTACTTC. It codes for CASSKATGPQETQYF.

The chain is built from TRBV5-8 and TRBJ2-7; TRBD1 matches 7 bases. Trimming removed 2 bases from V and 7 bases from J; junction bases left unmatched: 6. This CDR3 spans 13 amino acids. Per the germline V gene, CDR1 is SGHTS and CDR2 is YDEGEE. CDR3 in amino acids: CASSFDRVGEQYF. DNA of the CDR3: TGTGCCAGCAGCTTCGACAGGGTGGGAGAGCAGTACTTC.

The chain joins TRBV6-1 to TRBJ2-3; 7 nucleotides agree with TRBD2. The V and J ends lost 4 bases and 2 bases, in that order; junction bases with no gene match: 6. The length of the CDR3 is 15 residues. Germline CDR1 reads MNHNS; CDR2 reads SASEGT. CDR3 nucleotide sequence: TGTGCCAGCAGTGGGGTAGCGGGCCTCACAGATACGCAGTATTTT. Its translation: CASSGVAGLTDTQYF.

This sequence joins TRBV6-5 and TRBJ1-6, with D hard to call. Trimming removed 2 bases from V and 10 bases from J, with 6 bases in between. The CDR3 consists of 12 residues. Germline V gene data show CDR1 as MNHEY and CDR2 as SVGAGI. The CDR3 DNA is TGTGCCAGCAGTTACAGAAGCTCACCCCTCCACTTT. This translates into CASSYRSSPLHF.

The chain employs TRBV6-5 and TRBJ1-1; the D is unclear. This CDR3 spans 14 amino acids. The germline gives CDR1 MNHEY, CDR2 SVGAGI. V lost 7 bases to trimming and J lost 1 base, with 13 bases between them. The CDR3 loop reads CASTERPGNTEAFF. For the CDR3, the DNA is TGTGCCAGCACCGAACGACCAGGGAACACTGAAGCTTTCTTT.

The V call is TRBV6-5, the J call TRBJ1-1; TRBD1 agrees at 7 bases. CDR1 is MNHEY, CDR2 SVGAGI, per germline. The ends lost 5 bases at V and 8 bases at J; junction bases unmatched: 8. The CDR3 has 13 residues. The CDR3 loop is CASSTDRDREAFF. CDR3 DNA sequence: TGTGCCAGCAGTACAGACCGGGACAGAGAAGCTTTCTTT.

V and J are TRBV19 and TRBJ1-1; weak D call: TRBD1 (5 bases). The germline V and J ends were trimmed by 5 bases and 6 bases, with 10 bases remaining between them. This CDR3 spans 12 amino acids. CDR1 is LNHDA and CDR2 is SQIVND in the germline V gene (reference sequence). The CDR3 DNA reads TGTGCCAGTAGTCCAGGGTCCCCTGAAGCTTTCTTT. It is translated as CASSPGSPEAFF. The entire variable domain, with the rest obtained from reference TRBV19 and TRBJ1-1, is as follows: DGGITQSPKYLFRKEGQNVTLSCEQNLNHDAMYWYRQDPGQGLRLIYYSQIVNDFQKGDIAEGYSVSREKKESFPLTVTSAQKNPTAFYLCASSPGSPEAFFGQGTRLTVV.

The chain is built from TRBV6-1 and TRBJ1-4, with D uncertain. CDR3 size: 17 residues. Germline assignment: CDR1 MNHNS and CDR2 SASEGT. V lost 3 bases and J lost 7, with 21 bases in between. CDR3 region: CASSDLFGVGLGEKLFF. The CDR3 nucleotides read TGTGCCAGCAGTGATCTCTTCGGAGTAGGTTTAGGTGAAAAACTGTTTTTT.

CDR3 region: CASSLASLRRSSTDTQYF. CDR3 nucleotides: TGCGCCAGCAGCTTGGCCTCTCTGCGCAGGTCTAGCACAGATACGCAGTATTTT. The chain employs TRBV5-1 and TRBJ2-3, with no clear D. CDR1 is SGHRS, CDR2 YFSETQ, per germline. The ends were cut back, 0 bases at V and 0 bases at J, with 17 bases in the middle. CDR3 length: 18 residues. Drawing the rest from reference TRBV5-1 and TRBJ2-3, the complete variable domain is KAGVTQTPRYLIKTRGQQVTLSCSPISGHRSVSWYQQTPGQGLQFLFEYFSETQRNKGNFPGRFSGRQFSNSRSEMNVSTLELGDSALYLCASSLASLRRSSTDTQYFGPGTRLTVL.

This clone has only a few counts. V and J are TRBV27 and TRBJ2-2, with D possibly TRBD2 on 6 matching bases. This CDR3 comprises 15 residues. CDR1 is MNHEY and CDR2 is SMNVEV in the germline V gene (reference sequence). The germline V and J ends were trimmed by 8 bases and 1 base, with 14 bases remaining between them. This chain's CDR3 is CASAIGTGNTGELFF. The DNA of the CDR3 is TGTGCCAGCGCCATTGGGACTGGGAACACCGGGGAGCTGTTTTTT.

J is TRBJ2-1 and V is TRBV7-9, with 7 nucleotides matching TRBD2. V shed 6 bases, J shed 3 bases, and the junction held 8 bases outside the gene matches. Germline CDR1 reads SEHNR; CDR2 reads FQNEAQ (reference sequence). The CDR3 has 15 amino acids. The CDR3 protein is CASSTGASGYNEQFF. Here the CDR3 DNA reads TGTGCCAGCAGTACGGGAGCTAGCGGCTACAATGAGCAGTTCTTC.

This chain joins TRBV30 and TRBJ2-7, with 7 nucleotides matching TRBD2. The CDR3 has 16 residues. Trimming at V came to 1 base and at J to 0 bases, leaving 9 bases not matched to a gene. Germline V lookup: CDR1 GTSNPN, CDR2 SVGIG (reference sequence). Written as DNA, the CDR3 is TGTGCCTGGAGTGCCGTGGTGGGCGGGAGCTCCTACGAGCAGTACTTC. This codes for CAWSAVVGGSSYEQYF. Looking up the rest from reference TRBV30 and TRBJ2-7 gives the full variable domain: SQTIHQWPATLVQPVGSPLSLECTVEGTSNPNLYWYRQAAGRGLQLLFYSVGIGQISSEVPQNLSASRPQDRQFILSSKKLLLSDSGFYLCAWSAVVGGSSYEQYFGPGTRLTVT.

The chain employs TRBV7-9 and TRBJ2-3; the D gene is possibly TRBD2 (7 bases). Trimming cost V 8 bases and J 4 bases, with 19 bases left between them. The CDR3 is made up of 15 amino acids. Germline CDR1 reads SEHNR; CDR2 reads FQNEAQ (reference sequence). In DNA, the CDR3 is TGTGCCAGCGGTGGCGATGTAGGGGGGGCAGATACGCAGTATTTT. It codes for CASGGDVGGADTQYF.

The CDR3 bases are TGTGCCAGCGTCGGGACATTACTCTACGAGCAGTACTTC. Translated: CASVGTLLYEQYF. The V and J genes are TRBV28 and TRBJ2-7, with D tentatively TRBD1 (6 bases). Germline loops: CDR1 MDHEN, CDR2 SYDVKM. CDR3 length: 13 amino acids. Trimming removed 8 bases from V and 3 bases from J, with 14 bases in between. The entire variable domain, with the rest obtained from reference TRBV28 and TRBJ2-7, is as follows: DVKVTQSSRYLVKRTGEKVFLECVQDMDHENMFWYRQDPGLGLRLIYFSYDVKMKEKGDIPEGYSVSREKKERFSLILESASTNQTSMYLCASVGTLLYEQYFGPGTRLTVT.

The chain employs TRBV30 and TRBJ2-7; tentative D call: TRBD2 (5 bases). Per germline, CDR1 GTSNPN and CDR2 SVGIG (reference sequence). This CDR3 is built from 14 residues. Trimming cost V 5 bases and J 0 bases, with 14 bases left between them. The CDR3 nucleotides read TGTGCCTGGTCTCGGGGAAGCCGCTCCTACGAGCAGTACTTC. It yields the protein CAWSRGSRSYEQYF.

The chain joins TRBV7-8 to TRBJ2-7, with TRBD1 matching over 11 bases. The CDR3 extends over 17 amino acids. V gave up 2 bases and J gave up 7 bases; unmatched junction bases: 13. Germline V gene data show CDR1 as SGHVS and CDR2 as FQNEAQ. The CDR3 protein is CASSLNILGQGAREQYF. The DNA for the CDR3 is TGTGCCAGCAGCTTAAATATCCTTGGACAGGGGGCTCGGGAGCAGTACTTC.

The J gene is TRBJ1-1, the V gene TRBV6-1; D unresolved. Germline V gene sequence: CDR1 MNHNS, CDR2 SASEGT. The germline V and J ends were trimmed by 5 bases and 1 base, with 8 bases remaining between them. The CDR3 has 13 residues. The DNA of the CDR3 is TGTGCCAGCAGTACAGCCACGAACACTGAAGCTTTCTTT. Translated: CASSTATNTEAFF.

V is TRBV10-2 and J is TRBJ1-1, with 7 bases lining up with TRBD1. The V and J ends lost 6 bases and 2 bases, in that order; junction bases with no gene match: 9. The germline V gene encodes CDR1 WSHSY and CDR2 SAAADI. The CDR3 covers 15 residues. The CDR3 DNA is TGCGCCAGCAGGGGAAGAGGGACAGTCAACACTGAAGCTTTCTTT. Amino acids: CASRGRGTVNTEAFF.

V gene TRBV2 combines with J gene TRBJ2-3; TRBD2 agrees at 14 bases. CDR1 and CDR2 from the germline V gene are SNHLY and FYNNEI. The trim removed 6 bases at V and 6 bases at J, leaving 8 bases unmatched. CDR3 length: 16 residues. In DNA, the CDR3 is TGTGCCAGCAGCCTAAGGACTAGCGGGGGGTCTGATACGCAGTATTTT. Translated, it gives CASSLRTSGGSDTQYF.

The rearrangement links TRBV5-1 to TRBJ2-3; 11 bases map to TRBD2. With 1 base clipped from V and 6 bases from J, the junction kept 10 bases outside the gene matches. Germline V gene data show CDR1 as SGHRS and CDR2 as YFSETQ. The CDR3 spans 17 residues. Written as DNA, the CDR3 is TGCGCCAGCAGCTTGCCGACTAGCGGGACGGTGTTCGATACGCAGTATTTT. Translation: CASSLPTSGTVFDTQYF.

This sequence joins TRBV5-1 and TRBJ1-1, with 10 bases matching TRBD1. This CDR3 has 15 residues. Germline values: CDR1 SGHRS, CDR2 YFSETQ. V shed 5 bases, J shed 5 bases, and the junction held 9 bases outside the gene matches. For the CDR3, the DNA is TGCGCCAGCAGTTCTGGCCGGGGACAGGGGACTGAAGCTTTCTTT. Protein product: CASSSGRGQGTEAFF.

The CDR3: CASSGQIQETQYF. As DNA, the CDR3 is TGCGCCAGCAGCGGACAGATCCAAGAGACCCAGTACTTC. This chain links TRBV10-1 with TRBJ2-5; perhaps TRBD1 as D (6 bases). Trimming pared 6 bases from V and 1 base from J, leaving 9 bases between. The CDR3 has 13 amino acids. Germline V CDR1 and CDR2: WNHNN, SYGVQD (reference sequence).

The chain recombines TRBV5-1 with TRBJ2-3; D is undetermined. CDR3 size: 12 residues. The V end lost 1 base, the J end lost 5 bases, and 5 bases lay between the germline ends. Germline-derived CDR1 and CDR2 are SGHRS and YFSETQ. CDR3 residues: CASSLYLDTQYF. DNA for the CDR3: TGCGCCAGCAGCTTGTATTTAGATACGCAGTATTTT.

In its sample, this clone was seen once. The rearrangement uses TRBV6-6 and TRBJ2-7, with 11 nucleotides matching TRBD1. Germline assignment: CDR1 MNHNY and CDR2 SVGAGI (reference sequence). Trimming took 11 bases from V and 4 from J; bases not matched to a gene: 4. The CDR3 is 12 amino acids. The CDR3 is CAGGQGAYEQYF. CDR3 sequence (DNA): TGTGCCGGAGGACAGGGGGCTTACGAGCAGTACTTC.

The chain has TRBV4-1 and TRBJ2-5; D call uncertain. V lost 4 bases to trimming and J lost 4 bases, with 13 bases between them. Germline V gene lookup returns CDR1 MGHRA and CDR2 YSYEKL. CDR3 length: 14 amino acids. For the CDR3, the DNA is TGCGCCAGCAGCCTCGGGTCCTCCGGAGAGACCCAGTACTTC. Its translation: CASSLGSSGETQYF.